A selection of T cell receptor beta chains follows, all from one sample in a study of blood T cells in healthy people across ages. MiXCR, applied by TCRdb to the 5' RACE reads, yields one record per CDR3 protein. The sample holds 1.5 million to 2 million distinct CDR3 sequences, approximately 30% seen once. Sequencing was done on a sample of blood. All receptors derive from a woman in her 30s in good health. Both conserved end residues are part of each CDR3. A D gene is named only where the DNA matches it firmly. Not every row has a clone size; where given, it reads once, few, many or a size class.

size: .; D: .; V: TRBV24-1; J: TRBJ2-1; CDR3: CATSEYGGGRNEQFF; DNA: TGTGCCACCAGTGAGTACGGGGGAGGTCGTAATGAGCAGTTCTTC
size: .; D: .; V: TRBV7-2; J: TRBJ2-3; CDR3: CASSLSPGRVTQYF; DNA: TGTGCCAGCAGCCTCTCCCCGGGGCGGGTGACGCAGTATTTT
size: many; D: .; V: TRBV12-3/TRBV12-4; J: TRBJ2-5; CDR3: CASSYARGETQYF; DNA: TGTGCCAGCAGTTACGCGCGAGGAGAGACCCAGTACTTC
size: .; D: TRBD2; V: TRBV6-5; J: TRBJ2-7; CDR3: CASSYGPGLAGGNEQYF; DNA: TGTGCCAGCAGTTACGGCCCTGGACTAGCGGGGGGCAATGAGCAGTACTTC
size: .; D: .; V: TRBV6-2/TRBV6-3; J: TRBJ2-3; CDR3: CASRALKIDARRTQYF; DNA: TGTGCCAGCAGGGCCTTAAAGATAGACGCCAGAAGAACGCAGTATTTT
size: .; D: .; V: TRBV5-1; J: TRBJ2-3; CDR3: CASSLALNSAQYF; DNA: TGCGCCAGCAGCTTGGCCCTTAATAGTGCGCAGTATTTT
size: .; D: .; V: TRBV12-3/TRBV12-4; J: TRBJ2-3; CDR3: CASIPGVQGWLDTQYF; DNA: TGTGCCAGCATCCCCGGGGTGCAAGGCTGGTTGGATACGCAGTATTTT
size: few; D: TRBD1; V: TRBV11-2; J: TRBJ1-1; CDR3: CASSLTTGQNTEAFF; DNA: TGTGCCAGCAGCTTGACGACAGGGCAGAACACTGAAGCTTTCTTT
size: few; D: TRBD1; V: TRBV6-4; J: TRBJ1-1; CDR3: CASSRDSVNTEAFF; DNA: TGTGCCAGCAGTAGGGACAGTGTGAACACTGAAGCTTTCTTT
size: many; D: .; V: TRBV7-2; J: TRBJ2-5; CDR3: CASSSLGRQETQYF; DNA: TGTGCCAGCAGTTCACTAGGGCGCCAAGAGACCCAGTACTTC
size: many; D: TRBD1; V: TRBV29-1; J: TRBJ2-1; CDR3: CSVWTGVKNEQFF; DNA: TGCAGCGTCTGGACAGGGGTCAAGAATGAGCAGTTCTTC
size: few; D: TRBD2; V: TRBV4-1; J: TRBJ2-3; CDR3: CASSQARASGTTDTQYF; DNA: TGCGCCAGCAGCCAAGCCCGGGCTAGCGGTACCACAGATACGCAGTATTTT
size: .; D: .; V: TRBV3-1; J: TRBJ2-3; CDR3: CASSPELGPSDTQYF; DNA: TGTGCCAGCAGCCCGGAACTAGGGCCCAGTGATACGCAGTATTTT
size: .; D: TRBD1; V: TRBV27; J: TRBJ1-1; CDR3: CASSWDRENTEAFF; DNA: TGTGCCAGCAGCTGGGACAGGGAGAACACTGAAGCTTTCTTT
size: many; D: TRBD1; V: TRBV5-1; J: TRBJ1-2; CDR3: CAYRGQGVASYGYTF; DNA: TGCGCCTACCGGGGACAGGGGGTCGCTTCCTATGGCTACACCTTC
size: few; D: .; V: TRBV2; J: TRBJ2-3; CDR3: CASREQEDTQYF; DNA: TGTGCCAGCAGGGAGCAGGAAGATACGCAGTATTTT
size: few; D: .; V: TRBV5-1; J: TRBJ1-6; CDR3: CASSAGVNNSPLHF; DNA: TGCGCCAGCAGCGCCGGGGTCAATAATTCACCCCTCCACTTT
size: .; D: TRBD2; V: TRBV2; J: TRBJ2-1; CDR3: CASSGTSGTEQFF; DNA: TGTGCCAGCAGCGGGACTAGCGGGACGGAGCAGTTCTTC
size: few; D: TRBD1; V: TRBV27; J: TRBJ1-2; CDR3: CASSYTGGAYGYTF; DNA: TGTGCCAGCAGTTATACAGGGGGCGCTTATGGCTACACCTTC
size: .; D: TRBD2; V: TRBV10-2; J: TRBJ2-1; CDR3: CASSDRSGSDYEQVF; DNA: TGCGCCAGCAGTGACCGTAGCGGGAGTGATTATGAGCAGGTCTTC
size: few; D: .; V: TRBV20-1; J: TRBJ2-7; CDR3: CSARDSTEARGPEQYF; DNA: TGCAGTGCTAGAGATTCGACGGAGGCCCGGGGGCCCGAGCAGTACTTC
size: .; D: .; V: TRBV5-1; J: TRBJ2-7; CDR3: CASSPRQGLSSYEQYF; DNA: TGCGCCAGCAGCCCGCGTCAGGGGTTGAGCTCCTACGAGCAGTACTTC
size: .; D: TRBD2; V: TRBV20-1; J: TRBJ2-7; CDR3: CSVSPGGQSYEQYF; DNA: TGCAGTGTCAGTCCGGGAGGTCAATCCTACGAGCAGTACTTC
size: .; D: .; V: TRBV6-1; J: TRBJ2-5; CDR3: CASSPKGGGAFFVQETQYF; DNA: TGTGCCAGCAGCCCTAAAGGGGGAGGGGCCTTTTTCGTCCAAGAGACCCAGTACTTC
size: few; D: .; V: TRBV2; J: TRBJ1-5; CDR3: CASTVGRDYQPQHF; DNA: TGTGCCAGCACCGTCGGCAGGGACTATCAGCCCCAGCATTTT
size: few; D: TRBD2; V: TRBV5-1; J: TRBJ2-1; CDR3: CASSSLLAGGRNGEQFF; DNA: TGCGCCAGCAGCTCCCTCTTAGCGGGAGGACGGAACGGTGAGCAGTTCTTC
size: few; D: .; V: TRBV6-2/TRBV6-3; J: TRBJ2-5; CDR3: CASSTPGWKETQYF; DNA: TGTGCCAGCAGTACGCCGGGGTGGAAAGAGACCCAGTACTTC
size: few; D: .; V: TRBV5-1; J: TRBJ2-5; CDR3: CASSFDTGEEETQYF; DNA: TGCGCCAGCAGCTTCGACACAGGGGAGGAAGAGACCCAGTACTTC
size: many; D: TRBD1; V: TRBV5-1; J: TRBJ2-5; CDR3: CASSTGEETQYF; DNA: TGCGCCAGCAGCACAGGGGAAGAGACCCAGTACTTC